The present T cell receptor beta chain was sequenced within a study of T-cell reconstitution after alpha-beta-depleted transplantation in children. Preparation of the TCRbeta library involved a method that used unique molecular identifiers. MiXCR, run by TCRdb on the PCR reads, gives a single entry per CDR3 protein. The sample yields a few hundred thousand distinct CDR3 sequences, roughly a tenth seen once. This clonotype has a count of ten or more. Sequenced material: PBMCs from the stem cell graft donor, taken from the stem cell graft. The TCR comes from a human donor who donated a stem cell graft to a child with acute myeloid leukemia.

This chain's CDR3 is CAISSGQETTNEKLFF. Here the CDR3 DNA reads TGTGCCATCAGTTCGGGACAGGAGACAACTAATGAAAAACTGTTTTTT. The chain combines TRBV10-3 with TRBJ1-4, with 8 bases aligning to TRBD1. The CDR3 spans 16 residues. Germline V gives CDR1 ENHRY, CDR2 SYGVKD. The V gene end was trimmed by 5 bases and the J gene end by 0 bases; junction bases not matched to a gene: 5.